These 30 T cell receptor beta chains originate from one sample sequenced in a study of cytomegalovirus exposure and HLA in healthy donors. The PCR employed 60 Vbeta primers together with 13 Jbeta primers. Data came from immunoSEQ multiplex PCR; TCRdb stores just in-frame clones and leaves some out. Found here are 160,000 or so clones, less than 80% of them singletons; the top ten hold around 1.9%. Sequencing used PBMCs. Receptor source: a man in his forties or fifties in good health and CMV-seronegative.

The chain links TRBV7-2 to TRBJ2-1, with D perhaps matching TRBD2 (5 bases). Germline V gene data show CDR1 as SGHTA and CDR2 as FQGNSA. CDR3 size: 16 residues. V was trimmed by 0 bases and J by 2 bases, leaving 11 bases between them. CDR3 residues: CASSLAGSGTYNEQFF. The CDR3 nucleotides read TGTGCCAGCAGCTTAGCGGGGTCGGGGACCTACAATGAGCAGTTCTTC.

The CDR3 sequence: CASAPGGRETQYF. CDR3 DNA sequence: TGTGCCAGCGCACCTGGGGGGAGGGAGACCCAGTACTTC. The chain links TRBV28 to TRBJ2-5, with D possibly being TRBD2 (6 bases). The CDR3 sequence is 13 residues long. The germline V gene encodes CDR1 MDHEN and CDR2 SYDVKM. Trimming removed 8 bases at V and 5 bases at J, with 15 bases between.

The gene calls are TRBV7-6 and TRBJ2-6; a weak D match, TRBD1 (5 bases). Trimming shortened V by 1 base and J by 0 bases, and 10 bases separated the two germline ends. CDR3 length: 17 amino acids. Germline-derived CDR1 and CDR2 are SGHVS and FNYEAQ. In DNA, the CDR3 is TGTGCCAGCAGCTTAGTCAAGGGGAACTCTGGGGCCAACGTCCTGACTTTC. Its protein is CASSLVKGNSGANVLTF.

The rearrangement uses TRBV18 and TRBJ2-7; a possible D gene is TRBD2 (5 bases). Germline V gene sequence: CDR1 KGHSH, CDR2 LQKENI. The V end lost 2 bases, the J end lost 4 bases, and 21 bases lay between the germline ends. The length of the CDR3 is 17 residues. The chain's CDR3 is CASSPEDGQRGGYEQYF. In DNA, the CDR3 is TGTGCCAGCTCACCAGAGGACGGGCAAAGAGGAGGATACGAGCAGTACTTC.

A word on this clone: At one of its ends the junction is not consistent with the germline gene, which may arise from a read error. This chain uses TRBV28 with TRBJ1-2, with 7 bases identical to TRBD1. This CDR3 has 16 residues. Germline loops: CDR1 MDHEN, CDR2 SYDVKM. In DNA form, the CDR3 reads TGTGCCAGCAGTTTCCCCCAGCCGACAGGGAACTATGGCCACACCTTC. Protein product: CASSFPQPTGNYGHTF.

The rearrangement uses TRBV5-1 and TRBJ2-1, with D perhaps matching TRBD2 (5 bases). Germline V gene lookup returns CDR1 SGHRS and CDR2 YFSETQ. V was shortened by 4 bases and J by 4 bases, with 9 bases between the two germline ends. This CDR3 has 13 amino acids. The CDR3 DNA reads as TGCGCCAGCAGCCTAGCCAGTTACAATGAGCAGTTCTTC. This translates into CASSLASYNEQFF.

This clone was picked up a small number of times. The rearrangement links TRBV18 to TRBJ2-2, with 8 bases that match TRBD1. The germline CDR1 and CDR2 sequences are KGHSH and LQKENI. The CDR3 covers 16 residues. With 1 base clipped from V and 7 bases from J, the junction kept 8 bases outside the gene matches. The CDR3 protein is CASSPRGDRFGGELFF. CDR3 nucleotides: TGTGCCAGCTCACCACGAGGGGACAGGTTCGGCGGGGAGCTGTTTTTT.

This chain connects TRBV27 to TRBJ2-7, with 7 positions matching TRBD2. The germline CDR1 and CDR2 sequences are MNHEY and SMNVEV (reference sequence). After removal of 5 bases from V and 3 bases from J, the junction contained 13 bases not matched to a gene. The CDR3 runs 16 residues. For the CDR3, the DNA is TGTGCCAGCAGTCCCCACGGACTAGGACCTTTCTACGAGCAGTACTTC. Amino acids: CASSPHGLGPFYEQYF.

The chain joins TRBV11-1 to TRBJ2-3; the match to TRBD1 covers 7 bases. Germline V gene data show CDR1 as SGHAT and CDR2 as FQDESV (reference sequence). Trimming at V came to 4 bases and at J to 3 bases, leaving 10 bases not matched to a gene. This CDR3 is 16 amino acids long. In DNA, the CDR3 is TGTGCCAGCAGCTCCCGACAGGGAAAAGGAACAGATACGCAGTATTTT. It yields the protein CASSSRQGKGTDTQYF.

V gene TRBV28 combines with J gene TRBJ2-7, with TRBD2 matching over 11 bases. Looked up from germline, CDR1 is MDHEN and CDR2 is SYDVKM. The CDR3 totals 14 residues. Unmatched junction bases numbered 6, after V lost 5 bases and J lost 6 bases. CDR3 sequence (DNA): TGTGCCAGCAGTAGACTAGCGGGATTTTTCGAGCAGTACTTC. Translated, it gives CASSRLAGFFEQYF.

The chain has TRBV7-2 and TRBJ1-1, with TRBD1 matching 7 bases. V shed 0 bases and J 0 bases; nucleotides not matched to a gene: 13. Per the germline V gene, CDR1 is SGHTA and CDR2 is FQGNSA. This CDR3 comprises 19 residues. In nucleotides, the CDR3 is TGTGCCAGCAGCTTAGCGGGTAGGGCAGGGGGGCTACTGAACACTGAAGCTTTCTTT. Its translation: CASSLAGRAGGLLNTEAFF.

The genes are TRBV10-3 and TRBJ1-1; 8 nucleotides agree with TRBD1. Looked up from germline, CDR1 is ENHRY and CDR2 is SYGVKD. V gave up 4 bases and J gave up 1 base; unmatched junction bases: 5. This CDR3 has 15 residues. CDR3 nucleotides: TGTGCCATCAGTGTTACAGGGGGTGGGAACACTGAAGCTTTCTTT. Encoded protein: CAISVTGGGNTEAFF.

The rearrangement links TRBV30 to TRBJ2-5; 10 nucleotides match TRBD1. This CDR3 has 14 residues. With 3 bases clipped from V and 4 bases from J, the junction kept 5 bases outside the gene matches. Per germline, CDR1 GTSNPN and CDR2 SVGIG (reference sequence). Here the CDR3 reads CAWRKTGGRETQYF. In DNA, the CDR3 is TGTGCCTGGAGGAAGACAGGGGGCAGAGAGACCCAGTACTTC.

V is TRBV5-1 and J is TRBJ1-2, with 8 positions matching TRBD1. The CDR3 sequence is 18 residues long. V lost 2 bases, J lost 5 bases, and 17 bases stayed unmatched. From germline, CDR1 is SGHRS and CDR2 YFSETQ. The CDR3 region is CASSLVGQGTISFYGYTF. In DNA form, the CDR3 reads TGCGCCAGCAGCTTAGTAGGACAGGGTACTATTTCTTTTTATGGCTACACCTTC.

This clone appeared once. The chain links TRBV11-3 to TRBJ2-1, with a tentative D call TRBD2 (7 bases). Germline V gene lookup returns CDR1 SGHNT and CDR2 YENEEA. CDR3 size: 14 residues. The germline V and J ends were trimmed by 7 bases and 7 bases, with 17 bases remaining between them. The CDR3 DNA is TGTGCCAGCACCATAGGGGGGGGGAAAAATGAGCAGTTCTTC. Translating it yields CASTIGGGKNEQFF.

This clone was picked up a small number of times. This chain links TRBV27 with TRBJ2-5; 14 bases map to TRBD2. The CDR3 length is 16 residues. The J segment lost 5 bases and the V segment lost 5 bases, leaving 7 bases of the junction unmatched. The V gene's germline CDR1 is MNHEY and CDR2 SMNVEV (reference sequence). The CDR3 nucleotides are TGTGCCAGCAGTATAGGACTAGCGGGAGGCGGGGAGACCCAGTACTTC. It specifies CASSIGLAGGGETQYF.

The CDR3 sequence: CASSYSQGSYEQYF. The CDR3 DNA reads as TGTGCCAGCAGTTACTCCCAGGGTAGTTACGAGCAGTACTTC. The J gene is TRBJ2-7, the V gene TRBV6-5, with D possibly matching TRBD1 (5 bases). The CDR3 has 14 residues. Germline assignment: CDR1 MNHEY and CDR2 SVGAGI. The V end lost 0 bases, the J end lost 4 bases, and 10 bases lay between the germline ends.

The chain is built from TRBV7-2 and TRBJ2-7; 11 bases are shared with TRBD2. CDR1 and CDR2 (germline): SGHTA, FQGNSA. The CDR3 is made up of 16 amino acids. Trimming took 1 base from V and 3 from J; bases not matched to a gene: 5. The CDR3 loop is CASSLGASGRLYEQYF. CDR3 coding DNA: TGTGCCAGCAGCTTAGGGGCTAGCGGGAGGCTCTACGAGCAGTACTTC.

V is TRBV6-5 and J is TRBJ2-6, with unresolved D. The CDR3 is 15 residues long. V was shortened by 5 bases and J by 2 bases, with 10 bases between the two germline ends. Germline V CDR1 and CDR2: MNHEY, SVGAGI. The CDR3 region has the DNA TGTGCCAGCAGTCCGGAGTTGGCTGGGGCCAACGTCCTGACTTTC. Residues: CASSPELAGANVLTF.

This chain joins TRBV7-9 and TRBJ2-2, with 8 bases matching TRBD1. The V gene end was trimmed by 5 bases and the J gene end by 1 base; junction bases not matched to a gene: 6. From germline, CDR1 is SEHNR and CDR2 FQNEAQ (reference sequence). The CDR3 consists of 16 residues. CDR3 nucleotide sequence: TGTGCCAGCAGCGGGGGGACAGGACTGAACACCGGGGAGCTGTTTTTT. This codes for CASSGGTGLNTGELFF.

V and J are TRBV6-5 and TRBJ1-1; 8 bases are a match to TRBD1. This CDR3 is built from 12 residues. V was pared by 5 bases and J by 11 bases, with 7 bases of the junction left unmatched. Germline values: CDR1 MNHEY, CDR2 SVGAGI. This CDR3 reads CASSVSGGEAFF. The CDR3 DNA reads TGTGCCAGCAGTGTCTCAGGGGGCGAGGCTTTCTTT.

The chain uses TRBV6-6 and TRBJ2-4, with 8 bases that match TRBD1. Germline loops: CDR1 MNHNY, CDR2 SVGAGI (reference sequence). This CDR3 has 14 residues. V shed 2 bases and J 6 bases; nucleotides not matched to a gene: 3. The CDR3 bases are TGTGCCAGCAGTTACCCAGGGGGCGGAAACATTCAGTACTTC. Translated: CASSYPGGGNIQYF.

The CDR3 loop reads CASSQDDLASKFF. CDR3 nucleotide sequence: TGTGCCAGCAGCCAAGACGATCTAGCATCGAAGTTCTTC. The chain couples TRBV14 to TRBJ2-1; TRBD2 might be the D (5 bases). CDR1 and CDR2 from the germline V gene are SGHDN and FVKESK. Trimming removed 0 bases at V and 14 bases at J, with 14 bases between. The CDR3 is 13 residues long.

This sequence joins TRBV29-1 and TRBJ2-2, with D possibly TRBD2 on 6 matching bases. The V and J ends lost 4 bases and 4 bases respectively, with 16 bases between them. The CDR3 has 15 amino acids. The V gene's germline CDR1 is SQVTM and CDR2 ANQGSEA. CDR3 loop: CSVGGRNHPTGELFF. In nucleotides, the CDR3 is TGCAGCGTTGGGGGGAGGAACCACCCCACCGGGGAGCTGTTTTTT.

This chain uses TRBV7-9 with TRBJ2-1; TRBD2 matches 12 bases. CDR1 and CDR2 from the germline V gene are SEHNR and FQNEAQ (reference sequence). With 4 bases clipped from V and 10 bases from J, the junction kept 5 bases outside the gene matches. The CDR3 covers 14 residues. The DNA of the CDR3 is TGTGCCAGCAGCTCAAGCGGGACTAGCGGGGAGCAGTTCTTC. Its protein product is CASSSSGTSGEQFF.

CDR3 protein: CASSFDGGVAVGEKLFF. CDR3 nucleotides: TGTGCCAGCAGCTTCGACGGGGGGGTAGCTGTTGGTGAAAAACTGTTTTTT. The rearrangement uses TRBV7-9 and TRBJ1-4, with D perhaps matching TRBD1 (5 bases). Germline V gene data show CDR1 as SEHNR and CDR2 as FQNEAQ (reference sequence). The CDR3 covers 17 residues. V lost 3 bases and J 7 bases, leaving 21 bases between the germline ends.

This clone was observed a handful of times. This sequence joins TRBV19 and TRBJ1-2; D might be TRBD1 (6 bases). Germline lookup yields CDR1 LNHDA and CDR2 SQIVND (reference sequence). V shed 9 bases and J shed 0 bases, with 14 bases lying between them. CDR3 size: 14 residues. The DNA of the CDR3 is TGTGCCAGCCAGGACAGAAGTACTAACTATGGCTACACCTTC. It codes for CASQDRSTNYGYTF.

This rearrangement joins TRBV7-2 to TRBJ1-4; no definite D call. Trimming shortened V by 9 bases and J by 0 bases, and 8 bases separated the two germline ends. This CDR3 has 13 amino acids. CDR1 and CDR2 (germline): SGHTA, FQGNSA. The CDR3 spells CASGLSTNEKLFF. Here the CDR3 DNA reads TGTGCCAGTGGGCTATCAACTAATGAAAAACTGTTTTTT.

This chain connects TRBV10-1 to TRBJ2-7; TRBD2 is a possible D gene (5 bases). The CDR3 length is 12 residues. Germline CDR1 and CDR2: WNHNN and SYGVQD (reference sequence). Between the trimmed V and J ends, which lost 4 bases and 6 bases, there was a span of 10 bases. The CDR3 protein is CASSGRVGEQYF. In DNA, the CDR3 is TGCGCCAGCAGTGGGCGGGTCGGCGAGCAGTACTTC.

To note about this clone: Compared with germline, one end of the junction differs, possibly owing to a read error. The chain uses TRBV2 and TRBJ2-6, with 10 bases fitting TRBD1. This CDR3 contains 17 residues. Germline CDR1 is SNHLY and CDR2 is FYNNEI. The CDR3: CASSVGTGAGGANGLTF. CDR3 in DNA: TGTGCCAGCAGTGTTGGGACAGGGGCTGGTGGGGCCAACGGCCTGACTTTC.